The clone carrying this TCR beta chain was counted between two and nine times. Its antigen is still unknown. The CDR3 extends over 13 amino acids. V lost 8 bases and J 0 bases, leaving 10 bases between the germline ends. The germline CDR1 and CDR2 sequences are KGHSH and LQKENI. This PCR relied on a set of 60 Vbeta primers and 13 Jbeta primers. The protocol was immunoSEQ multiplex PCR, while the TCRdb copy is restricted to in-frame clones and leaves out a portion. The profile covers about 160,000 clones, with roughly 70% appearing a single time and 2.5% to 3.5% taken by the ten largest. This specimen comes from a study of cytomegalovirus exposure and HLA in healthy donors. Points from the study as a whole: In a later analysis, V- and J-gene trimming of beta chains associated with a DCLRE1C missense variant, replicated independently.

V and J are TRBV18 and TRBJ1-2; the D gene is possibly TRBD1 (5 bases). Sequences were obtained from PBMCs. The sequence came from a woman aged 45-65 years in good health and CMV-seropositive. In DNA, the CDR3 is TGTGCCAGCACAGAGACAGCTAACTATGGCTACACCTTC. It encodes CASTETANYGYTF. Full variable domain (rest looked up from reference TRBV18 and TRBJ1-2): NAGVMQNPRHLVRRRGQEARLRCSPMKGHSHVYWYRQLPEEGLKFMVYLQKENIIDESGMPKERFSAEFPKEGPSILRIQQVVRGDSAAYFCASTETANYGYTFGSGTRLTVV.